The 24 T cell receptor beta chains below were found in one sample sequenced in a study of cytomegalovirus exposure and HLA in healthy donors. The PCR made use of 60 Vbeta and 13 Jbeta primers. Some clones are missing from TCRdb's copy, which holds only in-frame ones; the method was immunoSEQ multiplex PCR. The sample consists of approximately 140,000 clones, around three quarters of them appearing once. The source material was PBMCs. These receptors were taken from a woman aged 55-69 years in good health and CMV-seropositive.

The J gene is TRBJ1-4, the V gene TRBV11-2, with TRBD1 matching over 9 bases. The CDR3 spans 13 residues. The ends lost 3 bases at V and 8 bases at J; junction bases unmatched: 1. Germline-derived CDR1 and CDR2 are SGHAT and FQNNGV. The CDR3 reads CASSLTGGEKLFF. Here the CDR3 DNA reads TGTGCCAGCAGCTTGACAGGGGGAGAAAAACTGTTTTTT.

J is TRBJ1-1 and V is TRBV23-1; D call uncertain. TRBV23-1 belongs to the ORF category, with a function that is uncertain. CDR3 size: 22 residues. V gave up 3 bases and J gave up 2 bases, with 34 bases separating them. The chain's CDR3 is CASSHSYSFYDPRGLRNTEAFF. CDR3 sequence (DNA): TGCGCCAGCAGTCACTCTTACAGTTTTTATGACCCACGGGGTTTAAGAAACACTGAAGCTTTCTTT.

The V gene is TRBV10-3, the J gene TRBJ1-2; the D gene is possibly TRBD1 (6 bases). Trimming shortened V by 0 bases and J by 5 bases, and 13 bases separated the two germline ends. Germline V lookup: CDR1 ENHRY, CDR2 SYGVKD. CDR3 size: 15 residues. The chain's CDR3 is CAISESGAASYGYTF. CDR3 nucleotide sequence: TGTGCCATCAGTGAGTCGGGGGCAGCTTCGTATGGCTACACCTTC.

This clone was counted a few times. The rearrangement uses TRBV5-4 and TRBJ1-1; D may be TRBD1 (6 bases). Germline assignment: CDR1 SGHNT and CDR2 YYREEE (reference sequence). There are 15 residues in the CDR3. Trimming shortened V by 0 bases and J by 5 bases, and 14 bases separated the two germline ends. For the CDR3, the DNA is TGTGCCAGCAGCTTGGGGTTAGGGGGTGGGACTGAAGCTTTCTTT. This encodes CASSLGLGGGTEAFF.

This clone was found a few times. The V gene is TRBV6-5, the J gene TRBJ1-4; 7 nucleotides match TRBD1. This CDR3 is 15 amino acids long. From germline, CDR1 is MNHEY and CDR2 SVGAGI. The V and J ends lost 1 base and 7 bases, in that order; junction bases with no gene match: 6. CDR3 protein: CASSYFAGTVEKLFF. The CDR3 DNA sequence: TGTGCCAGCAGTTACTTCGCTGGGACAGTTGAAAAACTGTTTTTT.

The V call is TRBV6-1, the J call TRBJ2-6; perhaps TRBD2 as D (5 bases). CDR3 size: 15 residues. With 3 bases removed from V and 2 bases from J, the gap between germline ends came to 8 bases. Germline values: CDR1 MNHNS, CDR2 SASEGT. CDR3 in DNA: TGTGCCAGCAGTGAGTCGGAGGCTGGGGCCAACGTCCTGACTTTC. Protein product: CASSESEAGANVLTF.

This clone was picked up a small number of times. The CDR3 sequence: CASSVEASGTYEQYF. As DNA, the CDR3 is TGTGCCAGCAGCGTAGAGGCTAGCGGTACCTACGAGCAGTACTTC. The chain is built from TRBV9 and TRBJ2-7, with 7 positions matching TRBD2. Losses at the gene ends were 0 bases for V and 2 bases for J; bases not matched to a gene: 5. Germline lookup yields CDR1 SGDLS and CDR2 YYNGEE. CDR3 length equals 15 residues.

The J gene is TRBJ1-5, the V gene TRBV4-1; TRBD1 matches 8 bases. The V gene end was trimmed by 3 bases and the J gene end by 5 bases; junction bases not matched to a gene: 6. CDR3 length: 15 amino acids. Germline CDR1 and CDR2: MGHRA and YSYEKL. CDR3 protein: CASSQVQGADQPQHF. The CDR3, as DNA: TGCGCCAGCAGCCAGGTGCAGGGGGCAGATCAGCCCCAGCATTTT.

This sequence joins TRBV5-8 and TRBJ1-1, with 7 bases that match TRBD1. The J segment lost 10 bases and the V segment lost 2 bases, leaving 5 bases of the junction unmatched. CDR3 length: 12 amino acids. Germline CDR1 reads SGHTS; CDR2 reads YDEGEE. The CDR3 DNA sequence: TGTGCCAGCAGCTTAACAGGGGTAGGAGCTTTCTTT. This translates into CASSLTGVGAFF.

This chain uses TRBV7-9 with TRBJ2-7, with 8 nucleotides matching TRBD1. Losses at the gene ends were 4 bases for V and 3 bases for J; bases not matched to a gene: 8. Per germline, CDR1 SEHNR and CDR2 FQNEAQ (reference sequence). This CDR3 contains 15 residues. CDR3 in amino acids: CASSSRDRNIYEQYF. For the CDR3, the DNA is TGTGCCAGCAGCTCCCGGGACAGGAATATCTACGAGCAGTACTTC.

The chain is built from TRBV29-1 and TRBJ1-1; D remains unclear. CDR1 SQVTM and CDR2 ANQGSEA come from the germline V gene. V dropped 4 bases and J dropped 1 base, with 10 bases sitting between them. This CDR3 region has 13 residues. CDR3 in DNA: TGCAGCGTTGGTGGGCAGAAGAACACTGAAGCTTTCTTT. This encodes CSVGGQKNTEAFF.

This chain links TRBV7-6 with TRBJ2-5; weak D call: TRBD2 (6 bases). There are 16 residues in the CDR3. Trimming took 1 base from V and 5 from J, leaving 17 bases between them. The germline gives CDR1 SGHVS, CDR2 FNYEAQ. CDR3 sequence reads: CASSLVAGGVWETQYF. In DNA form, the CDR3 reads TGTGCCAGCAGCTTAGTGGCAGGCGGGGTATGGGAGACCCAGTACTTC.

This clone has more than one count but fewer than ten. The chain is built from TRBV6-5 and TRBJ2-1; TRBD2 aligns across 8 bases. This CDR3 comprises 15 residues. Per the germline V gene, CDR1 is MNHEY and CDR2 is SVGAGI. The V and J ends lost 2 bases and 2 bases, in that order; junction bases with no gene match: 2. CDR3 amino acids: CASSYGRGAYNEQFF. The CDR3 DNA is TGTGCCAGCAGTTACGGGCGGGGGGCCTACAATGAGCAGTTCTTC.

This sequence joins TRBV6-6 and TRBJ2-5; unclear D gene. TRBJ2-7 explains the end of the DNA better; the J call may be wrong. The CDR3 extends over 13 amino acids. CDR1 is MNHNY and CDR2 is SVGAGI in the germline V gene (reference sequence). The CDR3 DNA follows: TGTGCCAGCAGTCTACCCCAAGACTACGAGCAGTACTTC. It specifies CASSLPQDYEQYF.

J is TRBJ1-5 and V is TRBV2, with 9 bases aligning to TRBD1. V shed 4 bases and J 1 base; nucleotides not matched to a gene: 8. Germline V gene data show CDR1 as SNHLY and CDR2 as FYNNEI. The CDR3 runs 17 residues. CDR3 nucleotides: TGTGCCAGCAGTGCTAACAGGGGGCGCATGAGCAATCAGCCCCAGCATTTT. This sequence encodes CASSANRGRMSNQPQHF.

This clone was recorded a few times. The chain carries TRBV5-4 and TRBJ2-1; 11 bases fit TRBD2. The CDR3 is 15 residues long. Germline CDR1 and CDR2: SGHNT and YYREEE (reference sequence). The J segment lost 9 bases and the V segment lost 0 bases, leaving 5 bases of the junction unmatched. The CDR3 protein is CASSLGVAGGGEQFF. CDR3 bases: TGTGCCAGCAGCTTGGGGGTAGCGGGGGGGGGTGAGCAGTTCTTC.

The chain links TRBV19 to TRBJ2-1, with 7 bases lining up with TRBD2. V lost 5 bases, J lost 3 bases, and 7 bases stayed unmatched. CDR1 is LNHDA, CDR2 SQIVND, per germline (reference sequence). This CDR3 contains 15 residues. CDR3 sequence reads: CASSASGEGYNEQFF. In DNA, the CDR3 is TGTGCCAGTAGTGCGAGCGGGGAGGGCTACAATGAGCAGTTCTTC.

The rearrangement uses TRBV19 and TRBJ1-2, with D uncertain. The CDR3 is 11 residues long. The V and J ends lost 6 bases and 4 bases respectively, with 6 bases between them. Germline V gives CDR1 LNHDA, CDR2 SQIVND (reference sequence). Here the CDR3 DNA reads TGTGCCAGTAGCCTAACCTATGGCTACACCTTC. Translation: CASSLTYGYTF. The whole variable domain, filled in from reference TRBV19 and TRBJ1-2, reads DGGITQSPKYLFRKEGQNVTLSCEQNLNHDAMYWYRQDPGQGLRLIYYSQIVNDFQKGDIAEGYSVSREKKESFPLTVTSAQKNPTAFYLCASSLTYGYTFGSGTRLTVV.

In DNA form, the CDR3 reads TGTGCCAGCAGTGTGAAGGGGCTCAATGAGCAGTTCTTC. It codes for CASSVKGLNEQFF. This chain connects TRBV6-1 to TRBJ2-1, with a possible D match to TRBD1 (5 bases). CDR1 and CDR2 from the germline V gene are MNHNS and SASEGT. This CDR3 is built from 13 residues. Trimming took off 4 bases at V and 6 bases at J, with 10 bases between the two ends.

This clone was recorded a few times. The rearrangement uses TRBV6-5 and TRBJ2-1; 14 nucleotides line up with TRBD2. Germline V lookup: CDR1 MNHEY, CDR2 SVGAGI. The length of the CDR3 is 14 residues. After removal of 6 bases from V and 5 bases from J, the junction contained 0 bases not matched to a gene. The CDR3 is CASRTSGGDNEQFF. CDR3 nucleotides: TGTGCCAGCAGGACTAGCGGGGGGGACAATGAGCAGTTCTTC.

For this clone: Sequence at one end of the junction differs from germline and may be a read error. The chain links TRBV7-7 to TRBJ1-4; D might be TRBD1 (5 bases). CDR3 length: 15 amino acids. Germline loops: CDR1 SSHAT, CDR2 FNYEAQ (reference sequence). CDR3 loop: CASSSTGGANEKLFF. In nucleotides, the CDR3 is TGTGCTAGCAGCTCAACAGGAGGGGCTAATGAAAAACTGTTTTTT.

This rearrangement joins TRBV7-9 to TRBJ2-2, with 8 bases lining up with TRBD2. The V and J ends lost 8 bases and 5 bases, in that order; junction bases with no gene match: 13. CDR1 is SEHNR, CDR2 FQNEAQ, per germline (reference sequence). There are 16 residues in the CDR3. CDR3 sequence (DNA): TGTGCCAGCCATAAATGGCGGGGGGTTCAAACCGGGGAGCTGTTTTTT. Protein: CASHKWRGVQTGELFF.

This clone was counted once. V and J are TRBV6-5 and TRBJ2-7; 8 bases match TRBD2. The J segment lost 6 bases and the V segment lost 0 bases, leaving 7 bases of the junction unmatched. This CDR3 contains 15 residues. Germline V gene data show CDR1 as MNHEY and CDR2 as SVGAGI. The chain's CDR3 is CASSYSAGERAEQYF. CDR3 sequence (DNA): TGTGCCAGCAGTTACTCAGCGGGGGAGCGGGCCGAGCAGTACTTC.

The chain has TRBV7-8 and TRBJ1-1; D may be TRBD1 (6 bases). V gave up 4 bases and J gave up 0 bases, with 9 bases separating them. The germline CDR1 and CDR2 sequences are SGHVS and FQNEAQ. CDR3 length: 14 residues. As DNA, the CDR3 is TGTGCCAGCAGCTCTTCAGGGGTGAACACTGAAGCTTTCTTT. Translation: CASSSSGVNTEAFF.